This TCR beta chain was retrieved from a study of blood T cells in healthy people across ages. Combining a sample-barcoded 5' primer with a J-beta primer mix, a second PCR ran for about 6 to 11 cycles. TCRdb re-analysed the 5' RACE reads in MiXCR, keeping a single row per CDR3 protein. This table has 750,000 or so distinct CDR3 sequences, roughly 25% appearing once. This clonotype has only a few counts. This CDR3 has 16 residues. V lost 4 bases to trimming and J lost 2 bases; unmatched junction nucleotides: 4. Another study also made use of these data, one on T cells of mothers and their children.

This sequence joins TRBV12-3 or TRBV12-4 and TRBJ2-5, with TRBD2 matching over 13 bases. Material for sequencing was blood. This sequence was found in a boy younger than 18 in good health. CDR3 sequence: CASSSTSGRGQETQYF. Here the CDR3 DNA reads TGTGCCAGCAGTTCTACTAGCGGGAGGGGACAAGAGACCCAGTACTTC.